The 30 T cell receptor beta chains reported below all come from one sample, sequenced in a study of T cells in Graves' hyperthyroidism and ophthalmopathy. What was amplified from RNA transcripts were TCR beta CDR3 regions. A set of HTBI primers served as the primers for a first-round RT-PCR of the TCR CDR3. TCRdb analysed the multiplex PCR reads with MiXCR anew, one entry per CDR3 protein. The sample holds hundreds of thousands of distinct CDR3 sequences, nearly 20% seen once. Sequencing was carried out using blood. These receptors were collected from a middle-aged man with Graves' ophthalmopathy.

V is TRBV30 and J is TRBJ2-1; possible D gene TRBD2, 7 bases. CDR3 size: 12 residues. The germline gives CDR1 GTSNPN, CDR2 SVGIG (reference sequence). With 2 bases removed from V and 9 bases from J, the gap between germline ends came to 11 bases. CDR3 DNA sequence: TGTGCCTGGAGTCCGGGGGGCAGTGAGCAGTTCTTC. It specifies CAWSPGGSEQFF. Based on the CDR3 plus reference TRBV30 and TRBJ2-1, the full variable domain is SQTIHQWPATLVQPVGSPLSLECTVEGTSNPNLYWYRQAAGRGLQLLFYSVGIGQISSEVPQNLSASRPQDRQFILSSKKLLLSDSGFYLCAWSPGGSEQFFGPGTRLTVL.

The sample holds many counts of this clonotype. The chain joins TRBV28 to TRBJ2-7; D is perhaps TRBD1 (6 bases). The CDR3 is made up of 13 amino acids. The germline CDR1 and CDR2 sequences are MDHEN and SYDVKM. The ends were cut back, 7 bases at V and 2 bases at J, with 12 bases in the middle. The CDR3 here is CASIRGPTYEQYF. CDR3 sequence (DNA): TGTGCCAGCATCAGGGGACCCACCTACGAGCAGTACTTC.

The V call is TRBV5-1, the J call TRBJ1-2; maybe TRBD1 (5 bases). The CDR3 sequence is 15 residues long. Germline V gives CDR1 SGHRS, CDR2 YFSETQ. Trimming removed 3 bases from V and 0 bases from J, with 12 bases in between. CDR3 sequence reads: CASSYRDGSNYGYTF. The CDR3, as DNA: TGCGCCAGCAGCTATCGGGACGGATCTAACTATGGCTACACCTTC.

The V and J genes are TRBV6-4 and TRBJ1-2; D ambiguous. In germline, CDR1 is MRHNA, CDR2 SNTAGT. CDR3 size: 17 residues. V was trimmed by 8 bases and J by 2 bases, leaving 24 bases between them. The CDR3 DNA follows: TGTGCCAGCGCCCGAACGGGTGCCGGGGAGCCGAACTATGGCTACACCTTC. It is translated as CASARTGAGEPNYGYTF.

This clonotype was counted at least ten times. A read error may produce the germline difference seen at one junction end. The chain couples TRBV12-3 or TRBV12-4 to TRBJ2-3; D ambiguous. This CDR3 contains 12 residues. CDR3 sequence: CASSLNTDTQYF. The CDR3 DNA reads TGCGCCAGCAGCTTAAACACAGATACGCAGTATTTT.

V is TRBV5-1 and J is TRBJ2-1; 11 bases fit TRBD1. V shed 0 bases and J 13 bases; nucleotides not matched to a gene: 9. The CDR3 sequence is 15 residues long. Germline V gives CDR1 SGHRS, CDR2 YFSETQ. CDR3 in amino acids: CASSLGGQGGTSQFF. DNA of the CDR3: TGCGCCAGCAGCTTGGGGGGACAGGGGGGTACCAGTCAGTTCTTC.

This chain connects TRBV3-1 to TRBJ2-7, with 10 bases lining up with TRBD1. The CDR3 has 14 residues. Germline V gene data show CDR1 as LGHDT and CDR2 as YNNKEL (reference sequence). Trimming took 4 bases from V and 6 from J; bases not matched to a gene: 6. CDR3 amino acids: CASSPDRGNREQYF. CDR3 nucleotide sequence: TGTGCCAGCAGCCCGGACAGGGGGAATCGCGAGCAGTACTTC.

This clonotype was seen many times. The chain couples TRBV28 to TRBJ1-1; TRBD1 aligns across 9 bases. In germline, CDR1 is MDHEN, CDR2 SYDVKM. The CDR3 runs to 14 residues. Losses at the gene ends were 2 bases for V and 6 bases for J; bases not matched to a gene: 4. The CDR3 here is CASSLNRGLAEAFF. The CDR3 DNA reads TGTGCCAGCAGTTTAAACAGGGGGCTGGCTGAAGCTTTCTTT.

J is TRBJ2-1 and V is TRBV20-1; TRBD1 matches at 9 bases. The CDR3 is 16 amino acids. Germline V gene lookup returns CDR1 DFQATT and CDR2 SNEGSKA (reference sequence). Trimming removed 3 bases from V and 0 bases from J; junction bases left unmatched: 6. CDR3 in amino acids: CSASPGTGPSYNEQFF. The DNA of the CDR3 is TGCAGTGCTAGCCCGGGGACAGGGCCCTCCTACAATGAGCAGTTCTTC.

There are many counts of this clonotype. The chain couples TRBV11-2 to TRBJ2-1; 7 bases agree with TRBD1. This CDR3 contains 15 residues. Germline V gene sequence: CDR1 SGHAT, CDR2 FQNNGV. V gave up 5 bases and J gave up 8 bases; unmatched junction bases: 12. The CDR3 DNA follows: TGTGCCAGCAGCATACGACAGGGCTTCGACGATGAGCAGTTCTTC. As protein: CASSIRQGFDDEQFF.

This clonotype was counted ten times or more. The CDR3 nucleotides are TGTGCCAGCAGACCCTCGGCTAGCGGGGGTTCAGGCACAGATACGCAGTATTTT. It yields the protein CASRPSASGGSGTDTQYF. This chain joins TRBV3-1 and TRBJ2-3; 10 positions match TRBD2. The germline V gene has CDR1 LGHDT and CDR2 YNNKEL (reference sequence). V shed 6 bases and J 1 base; nucleotides not matched to a gene: 13. CDR3 length: 18 amino acids.

The chain carries TRBV7-9 and TRBJ2-7, with 8 bases lining up with TRBD2. With 6 bases clipped from V and 5 bases from J, the junction kept 9 bases outside the gene matches. This CDR3 has 14 residues. Germline lookup yields CDR1 SEHNR and CDR2 FQNEAQ (reference sequence). CDR3 sequence reads: CASSRFGGAHEQYF. The CDR3 nucleotides are TGTGCCAGCAGTCGGTTCGGGGGGGCCCACGAGCAGTACTTC.

The chain couples TRBV6-1 to TRBJ2-3; possibly TRBD1 for D (6 bases). This CDR3 has 14 residues. Trimming took off 5 bases at V and 2 bases at J, with 11 bases between the two ends. In germline, CDR1 is MNHNS, CDR2 SASEGT. The CDR3 sequence is CASSLTGYTDTQYF. The CDR3, as DNA: TGTGCCAGCAGTCTTACAGGGTACACAGATACGCAGTATTTT.

The chain is built from TRBV4-3 and TRBJ2-2; no firm D call. Germline V gene lookup returns CDR1 LGHNA and CDR2 YSLEER. V shed 3 bases and J shed 4 bases, with 15 bases lying between them. The CDR3 length is 16 residues. This chain's CDR3 is CASSHRIGSTTGELFF. CDR3 coding DNA: TGCGCCAGCAGCCACAGAATCGGGTCAACCACCGGGGAGCTGTTTTTT.

The rearrangement links TRBV6-1 to TRBJ2-1; the match to TRBD1 covers 7 bases. The germline V gene has CDR1 MNHNS and CDR2 SASEGT. J gave up 8 bases and V 8 bases, and 9 bases lay outside the gene matches. The CDR3 is made up of 13 amino acids. The CDR3 coding sequence is TGTGCCAGCCCTGGACAGGATAGGGATGAGCAGTTCTTC. Translation: CASPGQDRDEQFF.

Ten or more counts support this clonotype. The chain couples TRBV19 to TRBJ2-1; 8 bases match TRBD1. V shed 6 bases and J 6 bases; nucleotides not matched to a gene: 13. The CDR3 consists of 16 residues. The germline V gene has CDR1 LNHDA and CDR2 SQIVND (reference sequence). The CDR3 spells CASSPRTGSGSNEQFF. The CDR3, as DNA: TGTGCCAGTAGCCCCCGGACAGGGTCAGGGAGCAATGAGCAGTTCTTC. Variable domain in full (rest from reference TRBV19 and TRBJ2-1): DGGITQSPKYLFRKEGQNVTLSCEQNLNHDAMYWYRQDPGQGLRLIYYSQIVNDFQKGDIAEGYSVSREKKESFPLTVTSAQKNPTAFYLCASSPRTGSGSNEQFFGPGTRLTVL.

There are many counts of this clonotype. The J gene is TRBJ2-7, the V gene TRBV6-1, with 10 nucleotides matching TRBD2. J lost 4 bases, V lost 11 bases, and 11 bases had no gene match. Looked up from germline, CDR1 is MNHNS and CDR2 is SASEGT. The CDR3 covers 14 residues. CDR3 protein: CAARERGGRYEQYF. As DNA, the CDR3 is TGTGCCGCAAGGGAGCGGGGGGGCCGTTACGAGCAGTACTTC.

This clonotype was seen only a few times. This sequence joins TRBV19 and TRBJ1-1; TRBD1 is a possible D gene (5 bases). The germline gives CDR1 LNHDA, CDR2 SQIVND (reference sequence). There are 12 residues in the CDR3. V was pared by 4 bases and J by 4 bases, with 7 bases between. CDR3 nucleotides: TGTGCCAGTAGTAATGGGGGCACTGAAGCTTTCTTT. It specifies CASSNGGTEAFF. Full variable domain (missing parts from reference TRBV19 and TRBJ1-1): DGGITQSPKYLFRKEGQNVTLSCEQNLNHDAMYWYRQDPGQGLRLIYYSQIVNDFQKGDIAEGYSVSREKKESFPLTVTSAQKNPTAFYLCASSNGGTEAFFGQGTRLTVV.

The chain combines TRBV19 with TRBJ2-7; D perhaps matches TRBD1 (5 bases). Trimming left V 3 bases short and J 6 bases short, with 15 bases between. The CDR3 loop spans 14 amino acids. Germline V CDR1 and CDR2: LNHDA, SQIVND (reference sequence). CDR3 in amino acids: CASSIAGFSGEQYF. CDR3 DNA: TGTGCCAGTAGTATTGCAGGGTTCTCTGGCGAGCAGTACTTC.

The J gene is TRBJ1-5, the V gene TRBV7-9; perhaps TRBD1 as D (5 bases). Germline-derived CDR1 and CDR2 are SEHNR and FQNEAQ (reference sequence). V gave up 1 base and J gave up 6 bases, with 10 bases separating them. The CDR3 consists of 14 residues. The CDR3 DNA reads TGTGCCAGCAGCTTAGGATCGGGACCTCAGCCCCAGCATTTT. As protein: CASSLGSGPQPQHF.

The chain recombines TRBV7-9 with TRBJ1-6; TRBD1 is a possible D gene (5 bases). Germline V gene lookup returns CDR1 SEHNR and CDR2 FQNEAQ (reference sequence). V lost 8 bases, J lost 8 bases, and 16 bases lay in between. The CDR3 contains 14 residues. Written as DNA, the CDR3 is TGTGCCAGCGTCGACAGCAACGAAGATTCACCCCTCCACTTT. It encodes CASVDSNEDSPLHF.

V is TRBV7-9 and J is TRBJ2-7; tentative D call: TRBD1 (5 bases). The CDR3 totals 16 residues. The germline V and J ends were trimmed by 5 bases and 0 bases, with 17 bases remaining between them. Germline V gene data show CDR1 as SEHNR and CDR2 as FQNEAQ (reference sequence). CDR3 sequence reads: CASSQGSALGSYEQYF. CDR3 nucleotide sequence: TGTGCCAGCAGCCAGGGCAGCGCTCTCGGCTCCTACGAGCAGTACTTC.

This clonotype was seen ten or more times. The chain has TRBV28 and TRBJ1-1; TRBD1 matches 8 bases. Germline trimming cut 3 bases from V and 1 base from J; bases unmatched to any gene: 4. Germline V gives CDR1 MDHEN, CDR2 SYDVKM. The CDR3 loop spans 15 amino acids. The CDR3 nucleotides read TGTGCCAGCAGTTTCCCTGGACAGGGGAACACTGAAGCTTTCTTT. It codes for CASSFPGQGNTEAFF.

The chain employs TRBV4-1 and TRBJ2-1; TRBD2 aligns across 14 bases. The CDR3 totals 17 residues. Trimming cost V 6 bases and J 4 bases; bases outside gene matches: 8. Germline CDR1 MGHRA, CDR2 YSYEKL. The CDR3, as DNA: TGCGCCAGCAGATTGACTAGCGGGGGGGCCCGATACAATGAGCAGTTCTTC. Its protein is CASRLTSGGARYNEQFF.

This clonotype was counted a few times. This rearrangement joins TRBV19 to TRBJ2-3; TRBD2 might be the D (6 bases). The CDR3 sequence is 16 residues long. Deletions cut 3 bases from V and 2 bases from J, with 15 bases between. In germline, CDR1 is LNHDA, CDR2 SQIVND (reference sequence). The CDR3 reads CASSMVGGLTTDTQYF. The CDR3 coding sequence is TGTGCCAGTAGTATGGTCGGGGGACTCACCACAGATACGCAGTATTTT.

This clonotype was picked up many times. V gene TRBV5-1 combines with J gene TRBJ1-1; D may be TRBD1 (6 bases). Germline V gene sequence: CDR1 SGHRS, CDR2 YFSETQ. This CDR3 has 15 residues. V was pared by 4 bases and J by 1 base, with 14 bases between. CDR3 protein: CASSPGGARNTEAFF. The CDR3 region has the DNA TGCGCCAGCAGCCCCGGGGGGGCCAGGAACACTGAAGCTTTCTTT.

This clonotype was detected a few times. V usage is TRBV20-1 and J usage is TRBJ2-5, with 8 positions matching TRBD2. V lost 1 base and J lost 5; bases outside the gene matches: 24. CDR1 is DFQATT, CDR2 SNEGSKA, per germline (reference sequence). CDR3 length: 20 residues. As DNA, the CDR3 is TGCAGTGCTAGAGGGGATCGGGGTAGCGGGAAATTGGGGGAACTGGAGACCCAGTACTTC. Translating gives CSARGDRGSGKLGELETQYF.

On this clonotype itself: One end of the junction does not line up with germline, which may come from a read error. This chain links TRBV6-1 with TRBJ1-5; weak D call: TRBD1 (6 bases). The CDR3 is 14 residues long. CDR1 and CDR2 (germline): MNHNS, SASEGT. CDR3 in amino acids: CASRETGSNQPQHF. The CDR3 coding sequence is TGTGCCAGCCGTGAGACAGGTAGCAATCAGCCCCAGCATTTT.

This clonotype came up many times. The chain carries TRBV30 and TRBJ1-1, with D unresolved. In germline, CDR1 is GTSNPN, CDR2 SVGIG (reference sequence). V was pared by 2 bases and J by 1 base, with 11 bases between. CDR3 length equals 14 residues. In DNA form, the CDR3 reads TGTGCCTGGAGTAAGAAACAGCCGAACACTGAAGCTTTCTTT. It is translated as CAWSKKQPNTEAFF. The full variable domain, its missing parts supplied by reference TRBV30 and TRBJ1-1, is SQTIHQWPATLVQPVGSPLSLECTVEGTSNPNLYWYRQAAGRGLQLLFYSVGIGQISSEVPQNLSASRPQDRQFILSSKKLLLSDSGFYLCAWSKKQPNTEAFFGQGTRLTVV.

The chain carries TRBV6-1 and TRBJ2-1, with 11 bases matching TRBD2. CDR3 length equals 15 residues. With V trimmed by 6 bases and J by 7 bases, 8 bases remained unmatched. Per the germline V gene, CDR1 is MNHNS and CDR2 is SASEGT. The CDR3 DNA reads TGTGCCAGCAGCCGACCTACTAGCGGGAGTAATGAGCAGTTCTTC. It translates to CASSRPTSGSNEQFF.